This TCR beta chain was identified during a study of control samples from healthy donors and cancer patients. With V trimmed by 2 bases and J by 10 bases, 7 bases remained unmatched. This CDR3 contains 14 residues. Looked up from germline, CDR1 is SGHTA and CDR2 is FQGTGA. Repertoires were generated with immunoSEQ multiplex PCR, while TCRdb's copy carries only in-frame clones and drops some. The data hold roughly 95,000 clones, with almost 90% observed a single time. The specimen was blood. The origin of this receptor is a man younger than 40 in good health. The chain carries TRBV7-3 and TRBJ2-1, with 8 nucleotides matching TRBD1. The CDR3 here is CASSLGQGPREQFF. CDR3 sequence (DNA): TGTGCCAGCAGCTTAGGACAGGGACCGCGCGAGCAGTTCTTC.